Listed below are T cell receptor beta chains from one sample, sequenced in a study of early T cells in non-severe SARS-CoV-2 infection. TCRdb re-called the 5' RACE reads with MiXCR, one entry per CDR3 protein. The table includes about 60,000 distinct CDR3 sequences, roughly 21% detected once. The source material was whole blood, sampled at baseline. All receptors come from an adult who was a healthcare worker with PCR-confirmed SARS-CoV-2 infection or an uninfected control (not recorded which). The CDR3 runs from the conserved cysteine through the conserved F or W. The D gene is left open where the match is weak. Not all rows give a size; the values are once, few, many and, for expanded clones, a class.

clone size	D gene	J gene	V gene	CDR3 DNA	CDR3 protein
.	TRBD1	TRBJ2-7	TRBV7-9	TGTGCCAGCAGCGGCCGGGACAGGTTCTACGAGCAGTACTTC	CASSGRDRFYEQYF
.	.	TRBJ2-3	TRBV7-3	TGTGCCAGCAGCTTACCCGGGGGAGAGACAGATACGCAGTATTTT	CASSLPGGETDTQYF
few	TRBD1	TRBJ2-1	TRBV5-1	TGCGCCAGCAGCTCCGGGACAGGGTCTAATGAGCAGTTCTTC	CASSSGTGSNEQFF
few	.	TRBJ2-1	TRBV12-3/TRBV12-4	TGTGCCAGCAGTCTGACCCCCGGGACGGAATGGAGTGAGCAGTTCTTC	CASSLTPGTEWSEQFF
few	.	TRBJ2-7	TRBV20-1	TGCAGTGCTAGAGGTCTGACACCTTTCTACGAGCAGTACTTC	CSARGLTPFYEQYF
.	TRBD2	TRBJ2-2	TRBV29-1	TGCAGCGCCCGTGGGGGGGATACCAACACCGGGGAGCTGTTTTTT	CSARGGDTNTGELFF
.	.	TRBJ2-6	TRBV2	TGTGCCAGCACACTTATACGATCCGGGCAGCCATTAAGCTCTGGGGCCAACGTCCTGACTTTC	CASTLIRSGQPLSSGANVLTF
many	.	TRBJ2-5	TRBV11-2	TGTGCCAGCAGCAGGGGGGGGTTCGGGCAAGAGACCCAGTACTTC	CASSRGGFGQETQYF
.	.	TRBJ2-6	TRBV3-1	TGTGCCAGCGGGGGGGCCTCTGGGGCCAACGTCCTGACTTTC	CASGGASGANVLTF
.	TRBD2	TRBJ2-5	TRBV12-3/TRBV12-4	TGTGCCAGCTCCCCTAGCGGGGGCGGAAAGACCCAGTACTTC	CASSPSGGGKTQYF
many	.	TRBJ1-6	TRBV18	TGTGCCAGCTCACCCCCCGGGAAGGGTGACTCACCCCTCCACTTT	CASSPPGKGDSPLHF
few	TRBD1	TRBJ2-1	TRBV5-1	TGCGCCAGCAGCTTCACAGGGGAAAATGAGCAGTTCTTC	CASSFTGENEQFF
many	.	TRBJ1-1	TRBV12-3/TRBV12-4	TGTGCCAGCACCCTGGGGGGGCGAGCTTTCTTT	CASTLGGRAFF
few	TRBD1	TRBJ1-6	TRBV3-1	TGTGCCAGCAGCCTCGACAGGGATTCACCCCTCCACTTT	CASSLDRDSPLHF
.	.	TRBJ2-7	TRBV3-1	TGTGCCAGCAGCCAACCCAGAACAGGGAGCTACGAGCAGTACTTC	CASSQPRTGSYEQYF
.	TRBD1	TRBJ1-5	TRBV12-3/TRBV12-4	TGTGCCAGCAGAGGGACAGGGGGCGGTCAGCCCCAGCATTTT	CASRGTGGGQPQHF